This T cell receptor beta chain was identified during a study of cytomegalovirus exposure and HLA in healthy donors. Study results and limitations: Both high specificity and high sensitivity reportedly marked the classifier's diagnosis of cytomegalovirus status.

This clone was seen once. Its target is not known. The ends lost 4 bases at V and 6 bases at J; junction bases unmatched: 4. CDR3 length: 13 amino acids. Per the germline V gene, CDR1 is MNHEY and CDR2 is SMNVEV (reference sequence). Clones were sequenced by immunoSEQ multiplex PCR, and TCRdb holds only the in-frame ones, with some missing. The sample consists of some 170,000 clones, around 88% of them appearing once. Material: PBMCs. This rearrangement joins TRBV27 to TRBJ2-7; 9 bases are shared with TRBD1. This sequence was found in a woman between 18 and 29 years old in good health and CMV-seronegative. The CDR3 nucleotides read TGTGCCAGCAGTTACAGGGGGCGAGGCGAGCAGTACTTC. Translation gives CASSYRGRGEQYF.